The clone carrying this TCR beta chain was detected many times. This CDR3 has 14 residues. Germline CDR1 is WNHNN and CDR2 is SYGVQD (reference sequence). V lost 0 bases to trimming and J lost 4 bases, with 9 bases between them. Library preparation (for TCRbeta) was performed with unique molecular identifiers. TCRdb recomputed calls from the PCR reads with MiXCR, one row per CDR3 protein. In the table there are approximately 240,000 distinct CDR3 sequences, approximately 9.9% of which are singletons. The entry originates in a study of T-cell reconstitution after alpha-beta-depleted transplantation in children.

The source material was PBMCs from the stem cell graft donor, sampled from the stem cell graft. V is TRBV10-1 and J is TRBJ2-5; D not resolved. This clonotype was obtained from a human donor who donated a stem cell graft to a child with SCID. The CDR3 here is CASSESGFPETQYF. For the CDR3, the DNA is TGCGCCAGCAGTGAGTCGGGGTTCCCAGAGACCCAGTACTTC.